The text below deals with one T cell receptor (beta chain). Its antigen is not known. With 2 bases clipped from V and 6 bases from J, the junction kept 7 bases outside the gene matches. CDR3 size: 15 residues. Germline loops: CDR1 SGHTA, CDR2 FQGNSA. Healthy bone marrow donors supplied every sample. A multiplex PCR was run with 60 Vbeta primers and 13 Jbeta primers. Using immunoSEQ multiplex PCR, the repertoire was profiled, and TCRdb retains in-frame clones only, with some absent. The repertoire has more than 140,000 clones, approximately 80% of them found once; the top ten carry 5.7%. This entry belongs to a study of cytomegalovirus exposure and HLA in healthy donors. Study in general: When fewer than 400 donors were genotyped, more than 70% of them were found to fall in the Caucasian-associated ancestry cluster. Whole-study findings and limits: Across HLA loci, a later analysis found differing TCR association rates, with DRB1 most and HLA-C fewest. TCR beta sequences numbering roughly 16,000 were associated with HLA alleles at 0.05 false discovery rate in a later analysis.

Sequencing was done on a sample of PBMCs. The source of this sequence is a man younger than 45 in good health and CMV-seropositive. The V gene is TRBV7-2, the J gene TRBJ1-5; 7 bases are a match to TRBD1. For the CDR3, the DNA is TGTGCCAGCAGCTTAATAGGGGGCGGGCGTCAGCCCCAGCATTTT. Amino acids: CASSLIGGGRQPQHF.